These 25 T cell receptor beta chains share one sample of origin, sequenced in a study of type 1 regulatory T cells. No antigen has been assigned to these receptors. TCRdb passed the reads through MiXCR, listing each CDR3 protein once. The data contain more than 60,000 distinct CDR3 sequences, approximately 67% of them singletons. Sequenced input: cultured non-Tr1 T cells, either the whole culture or a sorted T cell fraction (not recorded which). The receptors were sampled from a human donor in good health.

The chain links TRBV7-9 to TRBJ1-4; 10 bases line up with TRBD1. From germline, CDR1 is SEHNR and CDR2 FQNEAQ (reference sequence). J gave up 7 bases and V 7 bases, and 6 bases lay outside the gene matches. This CDR3 spans 14 amino acids. The CDR3 bases are TGTGCCAGCACCCGGGGACAGGGGCCTGAAAAACTGTTTTTT. Translation gives CASTRGQGPEKLFF. The full variable domain, in which reference TRBV7-9 and TRBJ1-4 provide the parts outside the CDR3, is DTGVSQNPRHKITKRGQNVTFRCDPISEHNRLYWYRQTLGQGPEFLTYFQNEAQLEKSRLLSDRFSAERPKGSFSTLEIQRTEQGDSAMYLCASTRGQGPEKLFFGSGTQLSVL.

V is TRBV7-9 and J is TRBJ2-3; 7 nucleotides match TRBD2. This CDR3 contains 14 residues. From germline, CDR1 is SEHNR and CDR2 FQNEAQ (reference sequence). Germline trimming cut 5 bases from V and 0 bases from J; bases unmatched to any gene: 2. The CDR3 here is CASSRSGSTDTQYF. The CDR3 coding sequence is TGTGCCAGCAGCCGTAGCGGGAGCACAGATACGCAGTATTTT.

This clonotype was seen only once. The V and J genes are TRBV5-1 and TRBJ2-3; 7 bases map to TRBD1. This CDR3 is 14 amino acids long. Germline-derived CDR1 and CDR2 are SGHRS and YFSETQ. The trim removed 6 bases at V and 1 base at J, leaving 5 bases unmatched. CDR3 protein: CASTRQGGTDTQYF. The DNA for the CDR3 is TGCGCCAGCACCAGACAGGGCGGCACAGATACGCAGTATTTT. The variable domain in full, with the rest retrieved from reference TRBV5-1 and TRBJ2-3, is KAGVTQTPRYLIKTRGQQVTLSCSPISGHRSVSWYQQTPGQGLQFLFEYFSETQRNKGNFPGRFSGRQFSNSRSEMNVSTLELGDSALYLCASTRQGGTDTQYFGPGTRLTVL.

The rearrangement uses TRBV19 and TRBJ2-5, with D possibly matching TRBD2 (6 bases). Germline V gene sequence: CDR1 LNHDA, CDR2 SQIVND (reference sequence). The CDR3 consists of 13 residues. V was clipped by 3 bases and J by 9 bases, with 14 bases between them. The CDR3 DNA follows: TGTGCCAGTAGTATCAACGTTGGAGGGGCCCAGTACTTC. This encodes CASSINVGGAQYF.

This chain connects TRBV7-9 to TRBJ2-1; TRBD1 aligns across 10 bases. V lost 3 bases and J lost 13; bases outside the gene matches: 9. The CDR3 contains 14 residues. CDR1 and CDR2 from the germline V gene are SEHNR and FQNEAQ (reference sequence). The CDR3 DNA follows: TGTGCCAGCAGCTTCCAGGGACAGGGGACGGGACAGTTCTTC. Amino acids: CASSFQGQGTGQFF. Looking up the rest from reference TRBV7-9 and TRBJ2-1 gives the full variable domain: DTGVSQNPRHKITKRGQNVTFRCDPISEHNRLYWYRQTLGQGPEFLTYFQNEAQLEKSRLLSDRFSAERPKGSFSTLEIQRTEQGDSAMYLCASSFQGQGTGQFFGPGTRLTVL.

CDR3 DNA sequence: TGCGCCAGCAGGGGACCGTCAGGTTCCGAGCAGTACTTC. Amino acids: CASRGPSGSEQYF. J is TRBJ2-7 and V is TRBV5-1; D may correspond to TRBD1 or TRBD2 (5 bases each). The V end lost 5 bases, the J end lost 6 bases, and 15 bases lay between the germline ends. There are 13 residues in the CDR3. Germline CDR1 is SGHRS and CDR2 is YFSETQ.

The sample holds a few counts of this clonotype. The V and J genes are TRBV29-1 and TRBJ1-3, with 8 bases aligning to TRBD1. CDR1 and CDR2 from the germline V gene are SQVTM and ANQGSEA. V was clipped by 6 bases and J by 2 bases; unmatched bases: 6. CDR3 length equals 14 residues. As DNA, the CDR3 is TGCAGCGTGGGGCTGGGACAGGCTGGAAACACCATATATTTT. This encodes CSVGLGQAGNTIYF. The complete variable domain, with remaining parts taken from reference TRBV29-1 and TRBJ1-3, reads SAVISQKPSRDICQRGTSLTIQCQVDSQVTMMFWYRQQPGQSLTLIATANQGSEATYESGFVIDKFPISRPNLTFSTLTVSNMSPEDSSIYLCSVGLGQAGNTIYFGEGSWLTVV.

The rearrangement uses TRBV24-1 and TRBJ2-3, with TRBD2 matching 10 bases. Per the germline V gene, CDR1 is KGHDR and CDR2 is SFDVKD. V dropped 4 bases and J dropped 2; count of bases not matched to a gene: 11. The CDR3 contains 18 residues. As DNA, the CDR3 is TGTGCCACCAGTGAGTCCGGGACTAGCGCCCTCAACACAGATACGCAGTATTTT. It is translated as CATSESGTSALNTDTQYF.

The gene calls are TRBV11-1 and TRBJ2-4; maybe TRBD2 (7 bases). The CDR3 is made up of 14 amino acids. Deletions cut 10 bases from V and 0 bases from J, with 13 bases between. CDR1 and CDR2 from the germline V gene are SGHAT and FQDESV (reference sequence). CDR3 region: CAIGGPLAKNIQYF. CDR3 DNA: TGTGCCATCGGGGGGCCCCTAGCCAAAAACATTCAGTACTTC. Combining the CDR3 with reference TRBV11-1 and TRBJ2-4 gives the whole variable domain EAEVAQSPRYKITEKSQAVAFWCDPISGHATLYWYRQILGQGPELLVQFQDESVVDDSQLPKDRFSAERLKGVDSTLKIQPAELGDSAMYLCAIGGPLAKNIQYFGAGTRLSVL.

The chain links TRBV10-3 to TRBJ1-5; perhaps TRBD1 as D (6 bases). CDR1 and CDR2 from the germline V gene are ENHRY and SYGVKD. CDR3 size: 18 residues. Trimming stripped 0 bases from V and 3 bases from J, with 18 bases between. CDR3 amino acids: CAISESVGAGMNNQPQHF. Here the CDR3 DNA reads TGTGCCATCAGTGAGTCGGTGGGGGCTGGGATGAACAATCAGCCCCAGCATTTT.

This chain joins TRBV20-1 and TRBJ2-7, with 10 positions matching TRBD2. In germline, CDR1 is DFQATT, CDR2 SNEGSKA (reference sequence). The V and J ends lost 4 bases and 5 bases, in that order; junction bases with no gene match: 8. This CDR3 has 14 residues. The CDR3 loop is CSAIGWLAGDEQYF. CDR3 DNA: TGCAGTGCTATAGGATGGCTAGCGGGAGACGAGCAGTACTTC.

Ten or more counts support this clonotype. The chain combines TRBV29-1 with TRBJ1-1; the D gene is possibly TRBD1 (5 bases). Germline assignment: CDR1 SQVTM and CDR2 ANQGSEA. The length of the CDR3 is 13 residues. Trimming stripped 2 bases from V and 3 bases from J, with 10 bases between. The CDR3 protein is CSVEWGHDTEAFF. The CDR3 bases are TGCAGCGTTGAATGGGGCCACGACACTGAAGCTTTCTTT.

The V and J genes are TRBV3-1 and TRBJ1-2; D not resolved. Germline CDR1 and CDR2: LGHDT and YNNKEL (reference sequence). This CDR3 has 14 amino acids. Trimming took 5 bases from V and 5 from J, leaving 15 bases between them. In nucleotides, the CDR3 is TGTGCCAGCAGCTCGATTGGGCAGCCGTATGGCTACACCTTC. Its translation: CASSSIGQPYGYTF.

The chain combines TRBV3-1 with TRBJ2-7, with D hard to call. The CDR3 extends over 12 amino acids. CDR1 is LGHDT, CDR2 YNNKEL, per germline (reference sequence). V was pared by 3 bases and J by 0 bases, with 3 bases between. The CDR3 region has the DNA TGTGCCAGCAGCCATTCCTCCTACGAGCAGTACTTC. The encoded protein is CASSHSSYEQYF.

This clonotype was counted between two and nine times. The chain recombines TRBV15 with TRBJ2-5; D uncertain. The CDR3 extends over 12 amino acids. The germline V and J ends were trimmed by 0 bases and 7 bases, with 6 bases remaining between them. Germline CDR1 reads LNHNV; CDR2 reads YYDKDF (reference sequence). The CDR3 protein is CATSRDDGTQYF. The DNA for the CDR3 is TGTGCCACCAGCAGAGATGACGGGACCCAGTACTTC.

CDR3 sequence (DNA): TGTGCCAGCAGTTTTGCCAGGGGGAGGTCACCCCTCCACTTT. Encoded protein: CASSFARGRSPLHF. V is TRBV27 and J is TRBJ1-6; 7 positions agree with TRBD1. CDR3 size: 14 residues. The V gene end was trimmed by 3 bases and the J gene end by 10 bases; junction bases not matched to a gene: 6. Germline lookup yields CDR1 MNHEY and CDR2 SMNVEV (reference sequence).

The J gene is TRBJ2-1, the V gene TRBV12-3 or TRBV12-4; D ambiguous. The CDR3 covers 15 residues. Trimming stripped 7 bases from V and 0 bases from J, with 13 bases between. CDR3 amino acids: CASTAVGSSYNEQFF. CDR3 coding DNA: TGTGCCAGCACCGCTGTAGGAAGCTCCTACAATGAGCAGTTCTTC.

V usage is TRBV5-8 and J usage is TRBJ2-4; D remains unclear. The germline V gene encodes CDR1 SGHTS and CDR2 YDEGEE. The V and J ends lost 1 base and 6 bases respectively, with 11 bases between them. The CDR3 spans 14 residues. In DNA, the CDR3 is TGTGCCAGCAGCTTGATGAAGATTCTAAACATTCAGTACTTC. Translation: CASSLMKILNIQYF.

Concerning this clonotype itself: A much larger clonotype is one base distant, so this may be a read error. The chain joins TRBV28 to TRBJ2-2; the D is unclear. CDR1 MDHEN and CDR2 SYDVKM come from the germline V gene. This CDR3 region has 16 residues. Trimming removed 2 bases from V and 7 bases from J, with 17 bases in between. CDR3 in DNA: TGTGCCAGCAGTTTAATGTCCCCGGATGGTGGCGGGGAGCTGTTTTTT. The encoded protein is CASSLMSPDGGGELFF.

This clonotype showed up just a few times. The chain carries TRBV20-1 and TRBJ2-5, with 7 bases lining up with TRBD1. The ends lost 5 bases at V and 2 bases at J; junction bases unmatched: 11. Germline CDR1 reads DFQATT; CDR2 reads SNEGSKA (reference sequence). The CDR3 length is 15 residues. The CDR3 sequence: CSAGHRDSYQETQYF. For the CDR3, the DNA is TGCAGTGCTGGTCACCGGGACAGCTATCAAGAGACCCAGTACTTC.

J is TRBJ2-1 and V is TRBV20-1; no firm D call. Germline V gene data show CDR1 as DFQATT and CDR2 as SNEGSKA (reference sequence). The length of the CDR3 is 16 residues. V lost 0 bases, J lost 2 bases, and 14 bases lay in between. The CDR3 sequence is CSARDFKATAYNEQFF. Here the CDR3 DNA reads TGCAGTGCTAGAGATTTTAAAGCGACCGCCTACAATGAGCAGTTCTTC.

The CDR3 DNA is TGCAGTGCTAGAGACAGGGTTCTGAGCACAGATACGCAGTATTTT. It is translated as CSARDRVLSTDTQYF. The V gene is TRBV20-1, the J gene TRBJ2-3; tentatively, D is TRBD1 (5 bases). Trimming took off 0 bases at V and 0 bases at J, with 10 bases between the two ends. The CDR3 is made up of 15 amino acids. Germline-derived CDR1 and CDR2 are DFQATT and SNEGSKA (reference sequence).

This chain joins TRBV2 and TRBJ1-5; D is perhaps TRBD1 (5 bases). The V end was cut by 6 bases, the J end by 4 bases, with 13 bases between. The CDR3 contains 14 residues. Germline CDR1 and CDR2: SNHLY and FYNNEI. The CDR3 region is CASSLGQKNQPQHF. For the CDR3, the DNA is TGTGCCAGCAGCTTGGGGCAGAAAAATCAGCCCCAGCATTTT.

V and J are TRBV10-3 and TRBJ1-1, with unresolved D. The CDR3 is made up of 15 amino acids. V was cut by 0 bases and J by 0 bases, with 8 bases left in between. Germline values: CDR1 ENHRY, CDR2 SYGVKD. The CDR3 DNA reads as TGTGCCATCAGTGAGTCGGTCTTTTTGAACACTGAAGCTTTCTTT. Translation: CAISESVFLNTEAFF.

This sequence joins TRBV20-1 and TRBJ2-2; D call uncertain. Germline V gene lookup returns CDR1 DFQATT and CDR2 SNEGSKA (reference sequence). The CDR3 sequence is 12 residues long. Trimming pared 5 bases from V and 4 bases from J, leaving 8 bases between. The CDR3 loop reads CSALIPTGELFF. The DNA for the CDR3 is TGCAGTGCTCTGATACCCACCGGGGAGCTGTTTTTT.